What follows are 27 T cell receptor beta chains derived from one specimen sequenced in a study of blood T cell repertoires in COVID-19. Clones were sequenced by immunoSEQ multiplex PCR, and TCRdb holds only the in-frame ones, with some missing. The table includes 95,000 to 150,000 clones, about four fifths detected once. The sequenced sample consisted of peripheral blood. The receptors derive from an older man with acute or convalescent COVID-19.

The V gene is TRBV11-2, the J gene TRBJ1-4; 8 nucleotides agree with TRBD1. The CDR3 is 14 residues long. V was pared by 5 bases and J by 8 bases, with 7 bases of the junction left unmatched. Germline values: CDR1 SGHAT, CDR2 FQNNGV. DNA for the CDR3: TGTGCCAGCAGCCTTGGACAGGGACGGGAAAAACTGTTTTTT. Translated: CASSLGQGREKLFF.

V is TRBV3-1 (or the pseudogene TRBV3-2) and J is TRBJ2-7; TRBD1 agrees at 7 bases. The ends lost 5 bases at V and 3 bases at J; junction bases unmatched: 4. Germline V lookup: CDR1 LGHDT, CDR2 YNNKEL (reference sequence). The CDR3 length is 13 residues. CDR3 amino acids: CASSDGTDYEQYF. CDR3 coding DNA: TGTGCCAGCAGCGACGGGACAGACTACGAGCAGTACTTC.

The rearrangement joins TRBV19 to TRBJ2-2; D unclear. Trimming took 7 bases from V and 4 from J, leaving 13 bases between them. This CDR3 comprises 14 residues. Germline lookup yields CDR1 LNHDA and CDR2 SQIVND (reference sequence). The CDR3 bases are TGTGCCAGTATTCTGAGGCAGAGCACCGGGGAGCTGTTTTTT. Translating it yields CASILRQSTGELFF.

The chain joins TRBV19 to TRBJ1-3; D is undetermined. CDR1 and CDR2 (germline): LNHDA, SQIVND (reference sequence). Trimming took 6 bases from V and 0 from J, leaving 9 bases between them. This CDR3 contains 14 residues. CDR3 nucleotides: TGTGCCAGTAGAAATCCCTTCTCTGGAAACACCATATATTTT. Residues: CASRNPFSGNTIYF.

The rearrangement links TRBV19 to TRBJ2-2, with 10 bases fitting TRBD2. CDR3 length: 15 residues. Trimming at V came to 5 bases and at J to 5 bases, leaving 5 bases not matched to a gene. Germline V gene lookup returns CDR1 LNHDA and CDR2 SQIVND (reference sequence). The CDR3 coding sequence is TGTGCCAGTAGTCGTCTAGCGGGGGCAACCGGGGAGCTGTTTTTT. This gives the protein CASSRLAGATGELFF.

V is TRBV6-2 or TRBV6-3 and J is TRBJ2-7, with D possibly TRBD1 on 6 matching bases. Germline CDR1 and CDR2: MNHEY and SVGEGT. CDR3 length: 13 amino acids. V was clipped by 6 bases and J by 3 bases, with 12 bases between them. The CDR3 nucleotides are TGTGCCAGCAGCTCCCCGGACAGCTACGAGCAGTACTTC. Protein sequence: CASSSPDSYEQYF.

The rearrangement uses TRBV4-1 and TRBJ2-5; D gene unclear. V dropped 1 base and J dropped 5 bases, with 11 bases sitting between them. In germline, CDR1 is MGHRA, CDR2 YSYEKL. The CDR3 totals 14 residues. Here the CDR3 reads CASSQVSLLETQYF. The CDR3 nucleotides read TGCGCCAGCAGCCAAGTATCACTGTTGGAGACCCAGTACTTC.

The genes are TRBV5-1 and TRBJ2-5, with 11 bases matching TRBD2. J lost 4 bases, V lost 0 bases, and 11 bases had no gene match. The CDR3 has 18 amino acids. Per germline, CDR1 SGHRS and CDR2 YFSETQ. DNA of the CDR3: TGCGCCAGCAGCTTGGCCGGTAGCGGGGGGGCCGGAGGAGAGACCCAGTACTTC. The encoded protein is CASSLAGSGGAGGETQYF.

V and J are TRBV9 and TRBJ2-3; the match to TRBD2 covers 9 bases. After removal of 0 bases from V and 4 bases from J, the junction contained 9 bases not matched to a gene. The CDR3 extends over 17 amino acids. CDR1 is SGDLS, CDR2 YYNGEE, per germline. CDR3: CASSVGTGAGGADTQYF. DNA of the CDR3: TGTGCCAGCAGCGTAGGAACGGGAGCGGGGGGCGCAGATACGCAGTATTTT.

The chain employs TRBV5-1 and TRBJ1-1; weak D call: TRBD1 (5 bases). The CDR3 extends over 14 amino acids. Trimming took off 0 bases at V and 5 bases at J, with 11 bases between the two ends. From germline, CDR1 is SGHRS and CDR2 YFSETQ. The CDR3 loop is CASSLDNRGTEAFF. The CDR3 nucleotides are TGCGCCAGCAGCTTGGATAATCGGGGGACTGAAGCTTTCTTT.

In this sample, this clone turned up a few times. CDR3 sequence (DNA): TGTGCCAGCTCACCGGCACAGGGAAGTGGTTCACCCCTCCACTTT. It is translated as CASSPAQGSGSPLHF. The chain is built from TRBV18 and TRBJ1-6; TRBD1 might be the D (6 bases). Trimming pared 3 bases from V and 9 bases from J, leaving 15 bases between. The CDR3 contains 15 residues. Germline lookup yields CDR1 KGHSH and CDR2 LQKENI.

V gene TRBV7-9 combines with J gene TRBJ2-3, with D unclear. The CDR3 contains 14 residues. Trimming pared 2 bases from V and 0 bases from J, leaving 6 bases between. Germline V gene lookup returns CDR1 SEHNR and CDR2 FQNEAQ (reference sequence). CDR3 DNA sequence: TGTGCCAGCAGCTTAACAGCTAGCACAGATACGCAGTATTTT. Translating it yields CASSLTASTDTQYF.

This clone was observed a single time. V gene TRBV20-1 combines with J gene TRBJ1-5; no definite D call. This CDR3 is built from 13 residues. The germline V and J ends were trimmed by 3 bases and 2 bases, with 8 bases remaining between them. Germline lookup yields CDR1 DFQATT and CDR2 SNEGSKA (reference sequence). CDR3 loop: CSASGLRNQPQHF. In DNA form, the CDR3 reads TGCAGTGCTAGTGGGCTCCGCAATCAGCCCCAGCATTTT.

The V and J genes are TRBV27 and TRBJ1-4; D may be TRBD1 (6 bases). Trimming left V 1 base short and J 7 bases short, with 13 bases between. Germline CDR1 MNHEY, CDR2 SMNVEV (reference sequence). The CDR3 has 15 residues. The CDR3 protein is CASSLLGTQAEKLFF. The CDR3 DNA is TGTGCCAGCAGTTTATTGGGGACACAGGCTGAAAAACTGTTTTTT.

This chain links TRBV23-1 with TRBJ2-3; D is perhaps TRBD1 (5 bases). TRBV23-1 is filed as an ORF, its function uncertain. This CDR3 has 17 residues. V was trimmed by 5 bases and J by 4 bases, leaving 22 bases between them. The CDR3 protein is CASSSFQQGDEADTQYF. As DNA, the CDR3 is TGCGCCAGCAGTTCGTTCCAACAAGGGGATGAGGCAGATACGCAGTATTTT.

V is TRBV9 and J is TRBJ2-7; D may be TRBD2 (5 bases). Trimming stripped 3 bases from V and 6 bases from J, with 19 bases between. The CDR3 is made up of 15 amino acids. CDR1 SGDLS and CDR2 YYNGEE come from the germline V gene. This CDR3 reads CASSGQPGEGSEQYF. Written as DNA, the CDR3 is TGTGCCAGCAGCGGCCAACCCGGGGAAGGGTCCGAGCAGTACTTC.

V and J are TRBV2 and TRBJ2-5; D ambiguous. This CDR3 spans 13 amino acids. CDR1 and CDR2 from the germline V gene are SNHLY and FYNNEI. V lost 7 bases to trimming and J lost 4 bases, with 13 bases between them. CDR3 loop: CASNYQVRETQYF. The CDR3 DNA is TGTGCCAGCAACTACCAAGTCCGAGAGACCCAGTACTTC. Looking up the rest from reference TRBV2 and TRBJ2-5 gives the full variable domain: EPEVTQTPSHQVTQMGQEVILRCVPISNHLYFYWYRQILGQKVEFLVSFYNNEISEKSEIFDDQFSVERPDGSNFTLKIRSTKLEDSAMYFCASNYQVRETQYFGPGTRLLVL.

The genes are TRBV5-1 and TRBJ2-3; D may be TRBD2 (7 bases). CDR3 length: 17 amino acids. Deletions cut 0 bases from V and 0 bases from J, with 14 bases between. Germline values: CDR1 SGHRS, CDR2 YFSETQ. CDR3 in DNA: TGCGCCAGCAGCTTGGGATCCGGGGGGCCGAGCACAGATACGCAGTATTTT. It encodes CASSLGSGGPSTDTQYF.

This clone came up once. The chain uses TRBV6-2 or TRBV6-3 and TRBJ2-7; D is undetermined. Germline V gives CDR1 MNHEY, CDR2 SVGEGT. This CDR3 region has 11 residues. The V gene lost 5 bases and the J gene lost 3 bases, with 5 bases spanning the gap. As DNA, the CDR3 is TGTGCCAGCAGTGGCCTCTACGAGCAGTACTTC. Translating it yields CASSGLYEQYF.

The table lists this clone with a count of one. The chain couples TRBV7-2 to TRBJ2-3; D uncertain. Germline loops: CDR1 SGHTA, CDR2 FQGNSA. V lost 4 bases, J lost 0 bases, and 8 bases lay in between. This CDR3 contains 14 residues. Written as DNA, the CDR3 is TGTGCCAGCAGCTCCGCGGATAGCACAGATACGCAGTATTTT. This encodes CASSSADSTDTQYF.

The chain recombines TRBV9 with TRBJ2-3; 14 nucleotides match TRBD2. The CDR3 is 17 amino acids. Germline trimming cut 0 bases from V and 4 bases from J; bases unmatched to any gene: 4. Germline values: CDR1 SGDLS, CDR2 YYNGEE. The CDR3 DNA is TGTGCCAGCAGCGTAGCACCGACTAGCGGGGGGGCAGATACGCAGTATTTT. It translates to CASSVAPTSGGADTQYF.

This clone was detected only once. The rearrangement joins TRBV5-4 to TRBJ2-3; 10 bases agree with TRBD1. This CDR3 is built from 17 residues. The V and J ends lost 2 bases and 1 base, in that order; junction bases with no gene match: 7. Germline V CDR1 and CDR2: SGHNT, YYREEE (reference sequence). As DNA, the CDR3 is TGTGCCAGCAGCTTATTGACAGGGGGCTCGGGCACAGATACGCAGTATTTT. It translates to CASSLLTGGSGTDTQYF. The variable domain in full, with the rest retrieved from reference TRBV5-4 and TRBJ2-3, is ETGVTQSPTHLIKTRGQQVTLRCSSQSGHNTVSWYQQALGQGPQFIFQYYREEENGRGNFPPRFSGLQFPNYSSELNVNALELDDSALYLCASSLLTGGSGTDTQYFGPGTRLTVL.

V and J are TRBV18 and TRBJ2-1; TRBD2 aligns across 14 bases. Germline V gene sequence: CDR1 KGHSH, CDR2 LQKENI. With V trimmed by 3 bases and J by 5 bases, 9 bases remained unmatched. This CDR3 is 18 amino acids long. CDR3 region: CASSPTSGGAGVNNEQFF. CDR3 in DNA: TGTGCCAGCTCACCGACTAGCGGGGGGGCCGGTGTAAACAATGAGCAGTTCTTC.

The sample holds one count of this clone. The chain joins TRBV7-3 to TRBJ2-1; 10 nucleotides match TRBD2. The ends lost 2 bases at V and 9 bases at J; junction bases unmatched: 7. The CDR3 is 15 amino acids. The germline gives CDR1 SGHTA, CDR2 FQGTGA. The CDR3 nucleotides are TGTGCCAGCAGCTTAGAGCGGGGGGGCCTGGGTGAGCAGTTCTTC. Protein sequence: CASSLERGGLGEQFF.

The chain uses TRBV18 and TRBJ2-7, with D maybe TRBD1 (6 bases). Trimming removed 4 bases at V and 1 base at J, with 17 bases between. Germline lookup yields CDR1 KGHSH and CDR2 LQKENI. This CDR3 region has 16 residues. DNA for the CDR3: TGTGCCAGCTCACACTCACAGGGCCCACCTTCCTACGAGCAGTACTTC. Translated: CASSHSQGPPSYEQYF.

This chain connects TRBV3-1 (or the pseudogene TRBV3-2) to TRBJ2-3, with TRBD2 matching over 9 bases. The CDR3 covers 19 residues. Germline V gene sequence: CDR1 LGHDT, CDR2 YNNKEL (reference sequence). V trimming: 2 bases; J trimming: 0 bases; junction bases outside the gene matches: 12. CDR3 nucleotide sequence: TGTGCCAGCAGCCAACGTTCGGGTAGCGGGGGACCCAGCACAGATACGCAGTATTTT. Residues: CASSQRSGSGGPSTDTQYF.

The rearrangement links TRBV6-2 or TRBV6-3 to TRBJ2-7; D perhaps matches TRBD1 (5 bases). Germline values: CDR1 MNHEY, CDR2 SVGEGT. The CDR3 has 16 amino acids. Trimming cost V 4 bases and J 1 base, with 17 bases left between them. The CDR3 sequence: CASSFGSGRISYEQYF. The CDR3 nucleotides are TGTGCCAGCAGTTTCGGATCAGGGCGTATATCCTACGAGCAGTACTTC.